A selection of T cell receptor beta chains follows, all from one sample in a study of T cells in Graves' hyperthyroidism and ophthalmopathy. TCRdb called the multiplex PCR reads again in MiXCR, with one record for every CDR3 protein. The sample carries roughly 560,000 distinct CDR3 sequences, roughly 14% recorded once. Sequencing was carried out using blood. The receptors were gathered from a middle-aged woman with Graves' ophthalmopathy. CDR3s include the opening cysteine and the closing phenylalanine or tryptophan. Each record gives: J gene, clone size, CDR3 length, D gene, V gene, CDR3 DNA, CDR3 protein. The D gene is left open where the match is weak. The size entry is marked missing in some rows and otherwise reads once, few, many or a size class.

>TRBJ1-2|many|14|TRBD1|TRBV7-6
TGTGCCAGCAGCTCAGGACAGGCCAACTATGGCTACACCTTC
CASSSGQANYGYTF
>TRBJ1-1|few|15|TRBD1|TRBV19
TGTGCCAGTAGTAAACAGGGGTACCCTAACACTGAAGCTTTCTTT
CASSKQGYPNTEAFF
>TRBJ2-6|few|14|-|TRBV30
TGTGCCTGGAGTACGGGGGCGGGGGCCAACGTCCTGACTTTC
CAWSTGAGANVLTF
>TRBJ2-7|-|18|TRBD1|TRBV28
TGTGCCAGCAGTTTACCCGGGACAGGGACAGGAATACGGTACGAGCAGTACTTC
CASSLPGTGTGIRYEQYF
>TRBJ2-7|many|12|TRBD2|TRBV7-2
TGTGCCAGCGGAGCGGGATTCCTCGAGCAGTACTTC
CASGAGFLEQYF
>TRBJ2-7|many|15|-|TRBV28
TGTGCCAGCACTCAAAGGGGGGGGGCCACCTACGAGCAGTACTTC
CASTQRGGATYEQYF
>TRBJ2-5|medium-sized|12|-|TRBV20-1
TGCAGTGGGGGACGGCTTGAAGAGACCCAGTACTTC
CSGGRLEETQYF
>TRBJ2-7|many|15|TRBD1|TRBV12-5
TGTGCTAGTGGTTTGGCATGGACAGGGGGCCACGAGCAGTACTTC
CASGLAWTGGHEQYF
>TRBJ1-5|many|15|-|TRBV28
TGTGCCAGCAGTTTGCCAGCGAATAGCAATCAGCCCCAGCATTTT
CASSLPANSNQPQHF
>TRBJ2-5|many|15|TRBD1|TRBV28
TGTGCCAGCAGTTTCTGGACAGGGGACCAAGAGACCCAGTACTTC
CASSFWTGDQETQYF
>TRBJ2-2|-|12|-|TRBV6-1
TGTGCCAGCACCACCTTCCTCGGGGAGCTGTTTTTT
CASTTFLGELFF
>TRBJ2-7|many|15|TRBD1|TRBV12-3/TRBV12-4
TGTGCCAGCAGTCCGTTCACCGTGACAGGGGACGAGCAGTACTTC
CASSPFTVTGDEQYF
>TRBJ1-1|-|14|TRBD1|TRBV27
TGTGCCAGCAGTTTATCGGGGGGGGGACAGCAAGCTTTCTTT
CASSLSGGGQQAFF
>TRBJ2-7|-|14|-|TRBV28
TGTGCCAGCAGTTTTCTGGGGTGGGACTACGAGCAGTACTTC
CASSFLGWDYEQYF
>TRBJ1-1|-|14|-|TRBV28
TGTGCCAGCAGGGTGGAGCTTGACGGGGCTGAAGCTTTCTTT
CASRVELDGAEAFF
>TRBJ2-3|few|13|-|TRBV27
TGTGCCAGCAGACCGGACCCCCCAGATACGCAGTATTTT
CASRPDPPDTQYF
>TRBJ2-7|few|17|-|TRBV27
TGTGCCAGCAGTTTATGGGGCGGGGACCTACTGACCTACGAGCAGTACTTC
CASSLWGGDLLTYEQYF
>TRBJ1-4|many|12|-|TRBV2
TGTGCCAGCAGTGAAACAGGGGAAAAACTGTTTTTT
CASSETGEKLFF
>TRBJ1-1|many|13|-|TRBV7-8
TGTGCCAGCAGCTTAGGGCAGGCGACTGAAGCTTTCTTT
CASSLGQATEAFF
>TRBJ2-5|-|13|-|TRBV20-1
TGCAGTGCTCACCGGGACACCCAAGAGACCCAGTACTTC
CSAHRDTQETQYF
>TRBJ2-3|-|15|TRBD1|TRBV12-3/TRBV12-4
TGTGCCAGCAACGCCGGGACAGGGGTCACAGATACGCAGTATTTT
CASNAGTGVTDTQYF
>TRBJ2-7|many|15|-|TRBV20-1
TGCAGTGCTAGATTAAGCGTGGGGGGTTCCTACGAGCAGTACTTC
CSARLSVGGSYEQYF
>TRBJ1-5|few|15|TRBD1|TRBV27
TGTGCCAGCAGTCCTCCCCCGGGACAGACAGATACGCAGCATTTT
CASSPPPGQTDTQHF
>TRBJ2-5|many|16|TRBD2|TRBV12-3/TRBV12-4
TGTGCCAGCAGCCCCTCGGGACTAGCGGGACGAGAGACCCAGTACTTC
CASSPSGLAGRETQYF
>TRBJ2-7|-|15|TRBD2|TRBV27
TGTGCCAGCAGCCAAGCTAGCGGTAGCTCCTACGAGCAGTACTTC
CASSQASGSSYEQYF
>TRBJ1-2|-|13|-|TRBV6-1
TGTGCCAGCAGGGACAGCACACGCTATGGCTACACCTTC
CASRDSTRYGYTF
>TRBJ1-2|many|15|-|TRBV27
TGTGCCAGCAGCCCCCTGGGCTTAGGGCAGGAAGGCTACACCTTC
CASSPLGLGQEGYTF
>TRBJ1-1|-|12|-|TRBV4-2
TGTGCCAGCAGCCAATACAACACTGAAGCTTTCTTT
CASSQYNTEAFF
>TRBJ2-7|few|12|-|TRBV5-8
TGTGCCAGCAGCTTAGGACCCCCCACTCAGTACTTC
CASSLGPPTQYF
>TRBJ1-2|many|13|-|TRBV6-5
TGTGCCAGCAGTTACGGGCAGGTCTATGGCTACACCTTC
CASSYGQVYGYTF
>TRBJ2-7|-|14|-|TRBV27
TGTGCCAGCAGGGGACTTCGGCCCCCCTACGAGCAGTACTTC
CASRGLRPPYEQYF
>TRBJ2-7|few|17|TRBD2|TRBV4-2
TGTGCCAGCAGCCAAGATTCCCTAGCGGCCATGGCCTACGAGCAGTACTTC
CASSQDSLAAMAYEQYF
>TRBJ2-1|many|13|TRBD1|TRBV11-3
TGTGCCAGCAGCCCGGGACAGGGATTCGAGCAGTTCTTC
CASSPGQGFEQFF
>TRBJ1-2|many|14|-|TRBV29-1
TGCAGCGTTGAGTGGCAGGGAGGAAGGGGCGGCTACACCTTC
CSVEWQGGRGGYTF
>TRBJ1-1|many|15|TRBD1|TRBV5-4
TGTGCCAGCAGCCACGAGACAGGGGGCATGACTGAAGCTTTCTTT
CASSHETGGMTEAFF
>TRBJ2-2|many|15|-|TRBV18
TGTGCCAGCTCACCAAGAGGCATCAACACCGGGGAGCTGTTTTTT
CASSPRGINTGELFF
>TRBJ2-7|many|14|-|TRBV5-1
TGCGCCAGCAGCTTTCAGGCAGACTCCTACGAGCAGTACTTC
CASSFQADSYEQYF
>TRBJ2-7|few|15|TRBD1|TRBV11-3
TGTGCCAGCAGCGTGGCGCGCTGGGGGACAGGCGAGCAGTACTTC
CASSVARWGTGEQYF
>TRBJ2-2|many|18|TRBD2|TRBV24-1
TGTGCCACCAGTGACCCCTACCATCTAGCGGGGAACACCGGGGAGCTGTTTTTT
CATSDPYHLAGNTGELFF
>TRBJ2-7|-|16|-|TRBV11-2
TGTGCCAGCAGCTTGGATTGGAGGACTGTCACTGGCGAGCAGTACTTC
CASSLDWRTVTGEQYF
>TRBJ1-3|many|16|-|TRBV28
TGTGCCAGCACCATACGTTCCTGGAGCCAGGGAAACACCATATATTTT
CASTIRSWSQGNTIYF
>TRBJ2-2|many|13|TRBD1|TRBV6-1
TGTGCCAGCAGTCCAGGGGGCACCGGGGAGCTGTTTTTT
CASSPGGTGELFF
>TRBJ2-7|many|15|-|TRBV4-3
TGCGCCAGCAGCCAACAACGACAGGATTTCTACGAGCAGTACTTC
CASSQQRQDFYEQYF
>TRBJ2-7|many|16|TRBD1|TRBV6-5
TGTGCCAGCAGTTACGACGGGACAGGGGTTGGCTACGAGCAGTACTTC
CASSYDGTGVGYEQYF
>TRBJ1-1|many|13|-|TRBV4-2
TGTGCCAGCAGCCAAGATCTGGCATCCGTAGCTTTCTTT
CASSQDLASVAFF
>TRBJ1-1|many|14|TRBD1|TRBV27
TGTGCCAGCAGTTTCGGGGCAGGGGGCACTGAAGCTTTCTTT
CASSFGAGGTEAFF
>TRBJ2-3|many|12|-|TRBV2
TGTGCCAGCAGTCCGACTAGGGATACGCAGTATTTT
CASSPTRDTQYF
>TRBJ2-2|many|14|-|TRBV6-2/TRBV6-3
TGTGCCAGCAGAAGCGGACAGCTCACCGGGGAGCTGTTTTTT
CASRSGQLTGELFF